The rows below give T cell receptor beta chains drawn from one sample of a study of T cell responses to AZD1222 COVID-19 vaccine. TCRdb's copy holds only in-frame clones and misses some; the assay was immunoSEQ multiplex PCR. The sample lists under 140,000 clones, approximately 85% occurring once. Sequenced here: peripheral blood, sampled on day 0 of AZD1222 vaccination. These receptors all stem from an adult in good health. CDR3s include the opening cysteine and the closing phenylalanine or tryptophan. The D gene is left open where the match is weak. The size field is filled for only some rows; it gives once, few, many or a size class.

>TRBJ1-4|TRBV7-2|TRBD1|once
TGTGCCAGCACCTTACTACCGGACAGGGATGAAAAACTGTTTTTT
CASTLLPDRDEKLFF
>TRBJ1-1|TRBV5-1|.|.
TGCGCCAGCAGCTTGGTCCCCGGTATCGGGAACACTGAAGCTTTCTTT
CASSLVPGIGNTEAFF
>TRBJ1-5|TRBV19|.|.
TGTGCCAGTAGTATAAGCGGCGGCTCGAGTCAGCCCCAGCATTTT
CASSISGGSSQPQHF
>TRBJ2-1|TRBV6-2/TRBV6-3|TRBD2|.
TGTGCCAGCAGTTACTCGTGGACTAGCGGGAGCTACAATGAGCAGTTCTTC
CASSYSWTSGSYNEQFF
>TRBJ2-7|TRBV19|.|.
TGTGCCAGTAGCTCTACCTGGGGGCGCGACGAGCAGTACTTC
CASSSTWGRDEQYF
>TRBJ1-1|TRBV28|.|.
TGTGCCAGCAAGGCCCAGGGTTTGATGACGAACACTGAAGCTTTCTTT
CASKAQGLMTNTEAFF
>TRBJ1-4|TRBV7-2|.|.
TGTGCCAGCAGCTTAGGGGCAGGGGTGAATGAAAAACTGTTTTTT
CASSLGAGVNEKLFF
>TRBJ2-1|TRBV24-1|TRBD2|.
TGTGCCACCAGTGATACACTAAAAGCGGGGGGGCGCCACAATGAGCAGTTCTTC
CATSDTLKAGGRHNEQFF
>TRBJ2-7|TRBV18|.|.
TGTGCCAGCTCCCGGGAGATGATTGGTAGCTACGAGCAGTACTTC
CASSREMIGSYEQYF
>TRBJ1-1|TRBV19|.|.
TGTGCCAGTAAGAGTGGGGGGAACACTGAAGCTTTCTTT
CASKSGGNTEAFF
>TRBJ2-1|TRBV14|.|.
TGTGCCAGCAGCCAAGACAGGACAAACAATGAGCAGTTCTTC
CASSQDRTNNEQFF
>TRBJ2-1|TRBV9|.|.
TGTGCCAGCAGCGTAGGGGTAGGGGAGACCTACAATGAGCAGTTCTTC
CASSVGVGETYNEQFF
>TRBJ1-4|TRBV4-1|.|.
TGCGCCAGCAGCCAAGCCGTGGCCAGGAATGAAAAACTGTTTTTT
CASSQAVARNEKLFF
>TRBJ2-7|TRBV7-2|TRBD1|.
TGTGCCAGCAGCTTAGCGCAGGGGACAGGGGGGTACGAGCAGTACTTC
CASSLAQGTGGYEQYF
>TRBJ2-7|TRBV30|TRBD2|once
TGTGCCTGGAGGCGGGGGGGGGCAGGGTTCCCCTACGAGCAGTACTTC
CAWRRGGAGFPYEQYF
>TRBJ2-2|TRBV10-3|.|.
TGTGCCACCTTGGACAGCAACACCGGGGAGCTGTTTTTT
CATLDSNTGELFF
>TRBJ2-1|TRBV5-4|TRBD2|.
TGTGCCAGCAGCTCCCTAGCGGGAGGCGGCAATGAGCAGTTCTTC
CASSSLAGGGNEQFF
>TRBJ1-1|TRBV5-1|.|.
TGCGCCAGCAGCTTGGATGGGGCTACGAACACTGAAGCTTTCTTT
CASSLDGATNTEAFF
>TRBJ2-6|TRBV24-1|.|few
TGTGCCACCAGTGACAGGGGACACTCTGGGGCCAACGTCCTGACTTTC
CATSDRGHSGANVLTF
>TRBJ2-7|TRBV2|.|many
TGTGCCAGCAGTGATGAGGGTTACGAGCAGTACTTC
CASSDEGYEQYF
>TRBJ1-5|TRBV2|.|.
TGTGCCAGCAGTGAACTAAGGAGCAATCAGCCCCAGCATTTT
CASSELRSNQPQHF
>TRBJ1-5|TRBV21-1|.|.
TGTGCCAGCATGCCTCAGGATCGTCAGCCCCAGCATTTT
CASMPQDRQPQHF
>TRBJ2-5|TRBV24-1|.|.
TGTGCCACCATGGACGGAAGGAATTTAAAGACCCAGTACTTC
CATMDGRNLKTQYF
>TRBJ1-1|TRBV18|.|.
TGTGCCAGCTCACCGACAGTGAACACTGAAGCTTTCTTT
CASSPTVNTEAFF
>TRBJ2-5|TRBV7-9|TRBD2|.
TGTGCCAGCAGCTTAGGGACTAGCTTCCGGGAGACCCAGTACTTC
CASSLGTSFRETQYF
>TRBJ2-7|TRBV19|.|once
TGTGCCAGTAGTACCCCGGGACTCGTAAAGAACGAGCAGTACTTC
CASSTPGLVKNEQYF
>TRBJ2-5|TRBV9|.|.
TGTGCCAGCAGCGTAGCCCAAGAGACCCAGTACTTC
CASSVAQETQYF
>TRBJ1-4|TRBV6-1|TRBD1|.
TGTGCCAGCAGTCAAGGGACAGGGAAGGATTCTGAAAAACTGTTTTTT
CASSQGTGKDSEKLFF
>TRBJ1-6|TRBV28|.|.
TGTGCCAGCAGTTTAAGTAATTCACCCCTCCACTTT
CASSLSNSPLHF
>TRBJ1-4|TRBV3-1/TRBV3-2|.|.
TGTGCCAGCAGCCAAGATTGGGGAAGAGCTAATGAAAAACTGTTTTTT
CASSQDWGRANEKLFF
>TRBJ1-1|TRBV7-2|TRBD1|.
TGTGCCAGCAGCTTAGCTGGGACAGCTAACACTGAAGCTTTCTTT
CASSLAGTANTEAFF
>TRBJ2-2|TRBV28|.|.
TGTGCCAGCAGCTCGGGGACCGCCTCATCCGGGGAGCTGTTTTTT
CASSSGTASSGELFF
>TRBJ1-1|TRBV5-8|TRBD1|.
TGTGCCAGCAGCCCTTGGGGACAGGGGGCCAAGAACACTGAAGCTTTCTTT
CASSPWGQGAKNTEAFF
>TRBJ2-2|TRBV28|.|once
TGTGCCAGCACTCTTCCTCAGGACAGGAACACCGGGGAGCTGTTTTTT
CASTLPQDRNTGELFF
>TRBJ1-4|TRBV7-2|.|.
TGTGCCAGCAGCTTAACGTGGGGGACTAATGAAAAACTGTTTTTT
CASSLTWGTNEKLFF
>TRBJ1-6|TRBV30|TRBD1|.
TGTGCCGGGACAGGGGGCACTTCCTATAATTCACCCCTCCACTTT
CAGTGGTSYNSPLHF
>TRBJ2-3|TRBV25-1|.|.
TGTGCCAGCAGTGTGGGGGGGCCCACAGATACGCAGTATTTT
CASSVGGPTDTQYF
>TRBJ1-6|TRBV7-2|TRBD1|.
TGTGCCAGCAGCGGCCGGGACAGGGTTTCCTATAATTCACCCCTCCACTTT
CASSGRDRVSYNSPLHF
>TRBJ2-3|TRBV4-3|.|.
TGCGCCAGCAGCCAAGCGGCCCTGGGCACAGATACGCAGTATTTT
CASSQAALGTDTQYF
>TRBJ2-5|TRBV6-2/TRBV6-3|.|.
TGTGCCAGCAGTTACTTTACGCAGACCCAGTACTTC
CASSYFTQTQYF
>TRBJ2-7|TRBV28|.|.
TGTGCCAGCAGCATTCCCTCCTACGAGCAGTACTTC
CASSIPSYEQYF
>TRBJ1-2|TRBV30|.|.
TGTGCCTGGAATATGGCAACTTCGGATAACTATGGCTACACCTTC
CAWNMATSDNYGYTF
>TRBJ1-1|TRBV7-9|.|.
TGTGCCAGCAGCCAAACGGGAACAAATGGCGCTGAAGCTTTCTTT
CASSQTGTNGAEAFF
>TRBJ1-6|TRBV11-2|TRBD1|once
TGTGCCAGCAGCCCCCGGGACAGGGTCCTAAAGCGGAATTCACCCCTCCACTTT
CASSPRDRVLKRNSPLHF
>TRBJ2-3|TRBV28|TRBD2|.
TGTGCCAGCAGTTTATCCGCGGCTAGCGGGAGTCCAGATACGCAGTATTTT
CASSLSAASGSPDTQYF
>TRBJ2-1|TRBV29-1|.|.
TGCAGCGTTGGACCCAGGGCCTACAATGAGCAGTTCTTC
CSVGPRAYNEQFF
>TRBJ1-6|TRBV12-3/TRBV12-4|.|.
TGTGCCAGCAGTTCCCGGTTATCACCCCTCCACTTT
CASSSRLSPLHF
>TRBJ1-2|TRBV2|.|.
TGTGCCAGTAGACCAGATATTCCTAACTATGGCTACACCTTC
CASRPDIPNYGYTF
>TRBJ1-5|TRBV7-2|.|.
TGTGCCAGCAGTCCTCGGGCAGCTTATAGCAATCAGCCCCAGCATTTT
CASSPRAAYSNQPQHF
>TRBJ1-6|TRBV5-1|.|.
TGCGCCAGCAGCTTTGGACATGGGGGAAATTCACCCCTCCACTTT
CASSFGHGGNSPLHF